This TCR beta chain was captured in a study of blood T cell dynamics during melanoma immunotherapy (TCRdb year 2020). With regard to the full study: The patients had metastatic melanoma and were given first-line pembrolizumab or nivolumab plus ipilimumab as standard of care in the United Kingdom. To find early correlates of response, the study profiled the peripheral T cell receptor repertoires of patients with metastatic melanoma both before and after one cycle of checkpoint inhibitor therapy. The training cohort consisted of consecutive patients, while an additional independent group of patients from the same centre was pooled to form an external validation set.

For every bulk PBMC sample, a fixed 350 ng of DNA was loaded. The immunoSEQ TCRb Assay kit was used according to manufacturer instructions to amplify TCR beta CDR3 sequences from genomic DNA. The KAPA Library Quantification Kit for Illumina platforms was used to quantify pooled libraries by qPCR. Pooled libraries were clustered at 0.6-1.1 pM and sequenced on an Illumina NextSeq 500. Processing in the source paper ran as follows. The TCR data were analyzed using immunoSEQ ANALYZER and the R LymphoSeq package. A rearrangement efficiency score was calculated as productive divided by the sum of productive and non-productive CDR3 sequences. Clonality was assessed using the Gini coefficient and diversity using the Renyi index at alpha=1, with pairwise comparisons between timepoints within each patient. In LymphoSeq, clonal relatedness was computed using an edit distance of 3, and repertoire similarity was computed using the Bhattacharyya coefficient. To classify response, a linear discriminant analysis based on week-3 changes in clonality and diversity was built with the R MASS and caret packages. The table comes from immuneACCESS by way of TCRdb, which keeps in-frame sequences with V and J called. Part of the clones is missing from these tables; in studies checked, under half for an unresolved V gene and the rest for unknown reasons. V and J calls and clone size follow that table, whereas D and trimming were derived from the DNA. Recorded for this sample are about 7,600 clones; approximately 87% of them occurred a single time. Around 5% of the sample rests with the top ten.

What this sample's time point label stands for: week 3, after first cycle of checkpoint inhibitor. Blood samples were taken before treatment (T0) and at week 3 (W3), following the first cycle of checkpoint blockade. Except for two patients with rapid clinical progression, response was assessed 12 weeks after the first infusion by RECIST 1.1; disease control meant complete response, partial response or stable disease. Patients were not eligible if they had prior systemic cancer treatment, concomitant immunosuppressant therapy or synchronous other active malignancies. Both bulk PBMC and plasma cell-free DNA were sequenced for TCR beta so that circulating cells and T cell turnover could be tracked. PBMC were isolated from blood with Lymphoprep and SepMate tubes, followed by red cell lysis. QIAamp DNA Blood Mini kits were used to extract DNA from PBMC and sorted T cell subsets. Points the paper makes about the study in general: Patients who later achieved disease control showed a bifurcated PBMC repertoire reorganization at W3, with increased clonality or increased diversity, unlike progressors. The relatively small sample size was acknowledged as potentially limiting generalization of the results. The study could not determine whether the T cell clones driving repertoire changes were melanoma-specific or reflected general immune activation.

Reading from cysteine to valine, the CDR3 counts 16 amino acids. Left in the record is the CDR3 DNA by itself, 48 bases read in frame from the first base. Only one count was recorded for this clone. No antigen is known for it. No base-level quality is on record; no much larger clone is a single base apart. This clonotype was sampled from a human donor with melanoma. Sequenced material: blood, taken from a patient treated with checkpoint blockade. The chain is assembled from TRBV21-1 and TRBJ2-7; the DNA was not compared with TRBD2, the D call given in the table. TRBV21-1 is a recognized pseudogene. CDR3 reads: CASSGAGTSVHYEQYV. The DNA is TGTGCCAGCAGCGGGGCCGGGACTAGCGTTCACTACGAGCAGTACGTC.